The T cell receptor (beta chain) under discussion was sequenced for a study of regulatory T cells in long-lasting Graves disease. Regarding time point: persistent/refractory GD, antithyroid drugs over 5 years with positive TRAb. There was RNA extracted from PBMCs, and the TCR library was made from it. The TCR beta library used iRepertoire HTBI primers with Arm-PCR amplification of CDR3. MiXCR, applied by TCRdb to the multiplex PCR reads, yields one record per CDR3 protein. The repertoire has roughly 450,000 distinct CDR3 sequences, 22% of them found once; the top ten carry about an eighth. This clonotype was obtained from a female donor with Graves disease. The sequencing used peripheral blood mononuclear cells (PBMCs), collected when the disease was refractory, from a patient treated with antithyroid drugs.

This chain's CDR3 is CASTGGASNEKLFF. In nucleotides, the CDR3 is TGTGCCAGCACGGGGGGGGCATCTAATGAAAAACTGTTTTTT. The chain uses TRBV2 and TRBJ1-4, with D tentatively TRBD1 (6 bases). V lost 7 bases, J lost 3 bases, and 12 bases lay in between. The CDR3 spans 14 residues. The germline CDR1 and CDR2 sequences are SNHLY and FYNNEI.